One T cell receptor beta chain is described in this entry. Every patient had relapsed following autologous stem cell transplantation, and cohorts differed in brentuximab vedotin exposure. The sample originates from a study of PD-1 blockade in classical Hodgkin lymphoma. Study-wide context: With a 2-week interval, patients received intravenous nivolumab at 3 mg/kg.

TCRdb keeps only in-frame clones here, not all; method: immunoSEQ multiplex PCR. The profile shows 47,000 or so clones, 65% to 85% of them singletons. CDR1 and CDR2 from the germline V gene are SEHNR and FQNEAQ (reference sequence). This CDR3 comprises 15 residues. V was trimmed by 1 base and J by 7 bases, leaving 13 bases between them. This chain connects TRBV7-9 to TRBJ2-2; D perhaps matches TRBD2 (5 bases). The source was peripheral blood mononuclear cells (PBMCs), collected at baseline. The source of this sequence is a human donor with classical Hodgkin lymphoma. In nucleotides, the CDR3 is TGTGCCAGCAGCTTAGAAGGACTCGGGGTCGGGGAGCTGTTTTTT. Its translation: CASSLEGLGVGELFF.